This T cell receptor (beta chain) is from a study of metastatic and nonmetastatic thyroid tumors. At the level of the study: Repertoire comparisons spanned blood and tumor or nodule tissue from malignant and benign thyroid patients. Study-level points and caveats: According to reports, the diversity of TCR beta was significantly higher in malignant thyroid tumors than in benign nodules, and this held in both blood and tumor samples.

Germline assignment: CDR1 SGHRS and CDR2 YFSETQ. The CDR3 runs 15 residues. V lost 4 bases, J lost 2 bases, and 6 bases stayed unmatched. The entire patient cohort was treatment-naive prior to thyroid surgery. With regard to this clone: Antigen: not known.

Authors' processing steps: For papillary thyroid cancer, a distant-metastasis classifier was constructed from CDR3 differences observed across clinicopathological groups. Using MiXCR, TCRdb re-called clones from the PCR reads. TCRdb, rather than the study authors, made the V and J calls. The table records just over 70,000 clones, 18% of them present only once. The clonotype originates from a female donor with papillary thyroid cancer or a benign thyroid nodule (not recorded which). Some clones in this sample may be carry-over from other donors' samples. Sequenced: blood. This chain connects TRBV5-1 to TRBJ2-3; TRBD2 matches at 8 bases. CDR3 sequence (DNA): TGCGCCAGCAGCACAGCGGGAGCTCCCACAGATACGCAGTATTTT. Translating gives CASSTAGAPTDTQYF.